The 8 T cell receptor beta chains listed next were all sequenced from one sample in a study of shared clonotypes between healthy human individuals. Naive CD8 cells, CD45RO-negative and positively selected for CCR7, excluded terminally differentiated effector memory CD45RA+ cells. Using immunoSEQ multiplex PCR, the repertoire was profiled, and TCRdb retains in-frame clones only, with some absent. The table includes fewer than 1 million clones, approximately 97% detected once. Specimen: naive CD8+ T cells sorted from blood. All receptors come from a young man in good health.

In DNA form, the CDR3 reads TGTGCCAGCAGCATCAGGGGGCAGACGTACACTGAAGCTTTCTTT. It translates to CASSIRGQTYTEAFF. This chain connects TRBV13 to TRBJ1-1; 8 nucleotides align to TRBD1. With V trimmed by 5 bases and J by 3 bases, 8 bases remained unmatched. This CDR3 spans 15 amino acids. Per the germline V gene, CDR1 is PRHDT and CDR2 is FYEKMQ (reference sequence).

The chain employs TRBV27 and TRBJ1-1; no definite D call. From germline, CDR1 is MNHEY and CDR2 SMNVEV (reference sequence). The CDR3 extends over 13 amino acids. V gave up 6 bases and J gave up 0 bases, with 8 bases separating them. DNA of the CDR3: TGTGCCAGCAGATATGTCATGAACACTGAAGCTTTCTTT. Its protein product is CASRYVMNTEAFF.

J is TRBJ2-7 and V is TRBV19; the D gene is possibly TRBD2 (6 bases). The V gene's germline CDR1 is LNHDA and CDR2 SQIVND (reference sequence). With 8 bases removed from V and 0 bases from J, the gap between germline ends came to 11 bases. The CDR3 is made up of 13 amino acids. CDR3 sequence: CASGTGLSYEQYF. CDR3 nucleotides: TGTGCCAGTGGGACGGGACTCTCCTACGAGCAGTACTTC.

Comment on this clone: The identical CDR3 is also encoded by other nucleotide sequences in the sample. CDR3 bases: TGCAGCGCATTACTAGCGGGAGGGCCCTACGAGCAGTACTTC. Translation: CSALLAGGPYEQYF. J is TRBJ2-7 and V is TRBV29-1, with 13 bases aligning to TRBD2. The V gene end was trimmed by 7 bases and the J gene end by 2 bases; junction bases not matched to a gene: 5. Germline loops: CDR1 SQVTM, CDR2 ANQGSEA. The CDR3 loop spans 14 amino acids.

The chain links TRBV5-4 to TRBJ2-5, with 13 nucleotides matching TRBD2. J gave up 1 base and V 5 bases, and 5 bases lay outside the gene matches. Germline CDR1 reads SGHNT; CDR2 reads YYREEE (reference sequence). This CDR3 comprises 16 residues. CDR3 coding DNA: TGTGCCAGCAGGATGACTAGCGGGAGGTTCCAAGAGACCCAGTACTTC. It encodes CASRMTSGRFQETQYF.

V is TRBV13 and J is TRBJ2-5; D unclear. Between the trimmed V and J ends, which lost 0 bases and 1 base, there was a span of 6 bases. This CDR3 is 14 amino acids long. Germline V CDR1 and CDR2: PRHDT, FYEKMQ (reference sequence). CDR3 in DNA: TGTGCCAGCAGCTTAGGGGGTACCCAAGAGACCCAGTACTTC. It translates to CASSLGGTQETQYF.

A remark on this clone: Other DNA sequences in this specimen translate into the identical CDR3. This chain uses TRBV14 with TRBJ1-1; 9 bases are a match to TRBD1. Germline V lookup: CDR1 SGHDN, CDR2 FVKESK. After removal of 4 bases from V and 0 bases from J, the junction contained 12 bases not matched to a gene. The CDR3 is 18 residues long. Written as DNA, the CDR3 is TGTGCCAGCAGCCCCCAGACCGGGACAGGGAACATGAACACTGAAGCTTTCTTT. Encoded protein: CASSPQTGTGNMNTEAFF.

This clone is a singleton in its sample. The chain recombines TRBV14 with TRBJ2-7, with 13 bases identical to TRBD2. V shed 2 bases and J 2 bases; nucleotides not matched to a gene: 15. The CDR3 is 20 residues long. Germline V gives CDR1 SGHDN, CDR2 FVKESK. DNA for the CDR3: TGTGCCAGCAGCCAACACCCAACAGGGCCCGGACTAGCGGGAGCCTACGAGCAGTACTTC. It encodes CASSQHPTGPGLAGAYEQYF.